Listed here are 7 T cell receptor beta chains from one sample, sequenced in a study of CD8 T cells in Susac syndrome. The RNA input was roughly 0.45 to 1 ug, and it was reverse transcribed with random hexamers. TCRdb reanalysed the immunoSEQ multiplex PCR reads using MiXCR and keeps one entry per CDR3 protein. Seen here are 160,000 or so distinct CDR3 sequences, approximately 94% observed once, and the top ten hold 0.2% to 0.25%. The sequenced sample consisted of CD8+ T cells from PBMCs. These receptors were obtained from a human donor with multiple sclerosis.

The rearrangement links TRBV20-1 to TRBJ1-5; no reliable D call. V lost 0 bases to trimming and J lost 7 bases, with 16 bases between them. The CDR3 covers 15 residues. The germline V gene has CDR1 DFQATT and CDR2 SNEGSKA (reference sequence). CDR3 coding DNA: TGCAGTGCTAGAGATGAAGAAGGTCTCAACCAGCCCCAGCATTTT. Encoded protein: CSARDEEGLNQPQHF.

The chain is built from TRBV9 and TRBJ2-6; tentative D call: TRBD1 (6 bases). Trimming took off 5 bases at V and 1 base at J, with 25 bases between the two ends. This CDR3 is 20 amino acids long. The germline CDR1 and CDR2 sequences are SGDLS and YYNGEE. The CDR3 DNA reads TGTGCCAGCAGTGAAAGTCTGCACAGGGTAGCTGGGTCTGGGGCCAACGTCCTGACTTTC. Its translation is CASSESLHRVAGSGANVLTF.

This chain joins TRBV9 and TRBJ1-1; D is undetermined. This CDR3 has 15 residues. Trimming took off 1 base at V and 4 bases at J, with 14 bases between the two ends. CDR1 is SGDLS, CDR2 YYNGEE, per germline. The CDR3 DNA follows: TGTGCCAGCAGCGTATCCGGCCGGGCGGGCACTGAAGCTTTCTTT. This codes for CASSVSGRAGTEAFF.

This CDR3 reads CAWNQGQSTDTQYF. The CDR3 nucleotides are TGTGCCTGGAATCAGGGCCAGAGCACAGATACGCAGTATTTT. The V gene is TRBV30, the J gene TRBJ2-3; D possibly corresponds to TRBD1 (5 bases). There are 14 residues in the CDR3. Germline-derived CDR1 and CDR2 are GTSNPN and SVGIG (reference sequence). Between the trimmed V and J ends, which lost 4 bases and 0 bases, there was a span of 11 bases.

V gene TRBV2 combines with J gene TRBJ2-1; D is undetermined. CDR1 is SNHLY and CDR2 is FYNNEI in the germline V gene. The V and J ends lost 5 bases and 4 bases respectively, with 9 bases between them. The CDR3 runs 13 residues. The CDR3 nucleotides are TGTGCCAGCAGTACAGACTGGTACAATGAGCAGTTCTTC. Protein sequence: CASSTDWYNEQFF.

Note on this clonotype: The junction shows a germline mismatch at one end, possibly a read error. The chain combines TRBV30 with TRBJ2-4; D might be TRBD1 or TRBD2, each matching 5 bases. The CDR3 sequence is 13 residues long. Germline V gene lookup returns CDR1 GTSNPN and CDR2 SVGIG (reference sequence). The CDR3 is CAGRGTAKNIQYF. CDR3 bases: TGTGCCGGGAGAGGGACAGCCAAAAACATTCAGTACTTC.

This chain links TRBV6-6 with TRBJ2-2, with 7 positions matching TRBD1. In germline, CDR1 is MNHNY, CDR2 SVGAGI (reference sequence). J lost 6 bases, V lost 2 bases, and 6 bases had no gene match. The CDR3 extends over 15 amino acids. CDR3 region: CASSYGRGQAGELFF. As DNA, the CDR3 is TGTGCCAGCAGTTACGGAAGGGGGCAGGCCGGGGAGCTGTTTTTT.